The 8 T cell receptor beta chains listed next were all sequenced from one sample in a study of regulatory T cells in long-lasting Graves disease. The time point denotes: newly diagnosed GD, antithyroid drugs for less than 3 months. Extracted RNA from PBMCs served as the source of the TCR library. iRepertoire HTBI primers and Arm-PCR of CDR3 regions built TCR beta libraries. TCRdb recomputed calls from the multiplex PCR reads with MiXCR, one row per CDR3 protein. This table has some 230,000 distinct CDR3 sequences, 18% appearing once. The starting material was peripheral blood mononuclear cells (PBMCs), obtained at new diagnosis, from a patient treated with antithyroid drugs. The receptor set was obtained from a female donor with Graves disease.

The chain links TRBV9 to TRBJ1-3; the D is unclear. V was trimmed by 2 bases and J by 2 bases, leaving 8 bases between them. Germline CDR1 reads SGDLS; CDR2 reads YYNGEE. The CDR3 runs to 14 residues. The CDR3 region has the DNA TGTGCCAGCAGCGTTGAGGGAGCTGGAAACACCATATATTTT. This gives the protein CASSVEGAGNTIYF.

This clonotype was observed many times. The chain couples TRBV27 to TRBJ2-2; D may be TRBD1 (6 bases). This CDR3 is built from 14 residues. V was shortened by 6 bases and J by 7 bases, with 15 bases between the two germline ends. In germline, CDR1 is MNHEY, CDR2 SMNVEV (reference sequence). CDR3 sequence: CASRNRVAIGELFF. In DNA form, the CDR3 reads TGTGCCAGCAGAAACAGGGTAGCGATCGGGGAGCTGTTTTTT.

This clonotype was counted a few times. The germline gene is not matched at one end of the junction; a read error may be the cause. This chain connects TRBV5-1 to TRBJ2-2; TRBD1 matches at 7 bases. CDR1 is SGHRS and CDR2 is YFSETQ in the germline V gene. The CDR3 has 14 amino acids. CDR3 nucleotide sequence: TGCGCCGGCAGTAGACAGGGGAACACCGGGGAGCTGTTTTTT. Its protein product is CAGSRQGNTGELFF.

Only a few counts were recorded for this clonotype. In DNA form, the CDR3 reads TGTGCCAGCAGCGTAGCTAGCGGGAGGGCCGGGGAGCTGTTTTTT. As protein: CASSVASGRAGELFF. The chain employs TRBV9 and TRBJ2-2, with 12 bases fitting TRBD2. The CDR3 is 15 residues long. Unmatched junction bases numbered 0, after V lost 0 bases and J lost 6 bases. Germline lookup yields CDR1 SGDLS and CDR2 YYNGEE. Full variable domain (rest looked up from reference TRBV9 and TRBJ2-2): DSGVTQTPKHLITATGQRVTLRCSPRSGDLSVYWYQQSLDQGLQFLIQYYNGEERAKGNILERFSAQQFPDLHSELNLSSLELGDSALYFCASSVASGRAGELFFGEGSRLTVL.

This clonotype has at least ten counts. The rearrangement joins TRBV25-1 to TRBJ2-1; D may be TRBD2 (5 bases). With 7 bases removed from V and 10 bases from J, the gap between germline ends came to 17 bases. Germline V lookup: CDR1 MGHDK, CDR2 SYGVNS. The CDR3 is made up of 13 amino acids. CDR3 in amino acids: CASTGRTLSEQFF. CDR3 bases: TGTGCCAGCACCGGAAGGACTCTCAGCGAGCAGTTCTTC.

This clonotype was counted a few times. This chain joins TRBV19 and TRBJ2-3; D is perhaps TRBD2 (6 bases). The CDR3 has 13 residues. V was cut by 5 bases and J by 6 bases, with 12 bases left in between. The V gene's germline CDR1 is LNHDA and CDR2 SQIVND (reference sequence). The CDR3 spells CASSVGGTDTQYF. The CDR3 nucleotides read TGTGCCAGTAGTGTGGGGGGAACGGATACGCAGTATTTT. The whole variable domain, filled in from reference TRBV19 and TRBJ2-3, reads DGGITQSPKYLFRKEGQNVTLSCEQNLNHDAMYWYRQDPGQGLRLIYYSQIVNDFQKGDIAEGYSVSREKKESFPLTVTSAQKNPTAFYLCASSVGGTDTQYFGPGTRLTVL.

With regard to this clonotype: A far larger clone differs by one base, so this is likely a read error. The chain recombines TRBV7-9 with TRBJ2-2, with 8 nucleotides matching TRBD1. This CDR3 is built from 15 residues. Trimming cost V 3 bases and J 6 bases; bases outside gene matches: 6. Germline assignment: CDR1 SEHNR and CDR2 FQNEAQ (reference sequence). The CDR3 nucleotides read TGTGCCAGCAGCTTGGGACAGGTTCTTTCCGGGGAGCTGTTTTTT. Protein: CASSLGQVLSGELFF.

This clonotype was detected many times. This chain connects TRBV7-9 to TRBJ2-7; 7 bases map to TRBD2. With 1 base clipped from V and 5 bases from J, the junction kept 5 bases outside the gene matches. The length of the CDR3 is 14 residues. Germline V gene data show CDR1 as SEHNR and CDR2 as FQNEAQ (reference sequence). Here the CDR3 DNA reads TGTGCCAGCAGCTTAGGAGGCGGGAGCCACGAGCAGTACTTC. It is translated as CASSLGGGSHEQYF.